This T cell receptor (beta chain) is drawn from a study of blood T cell repertoires in COVID-19. In the study overall: Samples came from the United States, Italy and Spain, spanning acute and convalescent COVID-19. In each case, the material was cDNA or gDNA derived from T cells, B-cell-depleted T cells, or PBMCs.

One Seattle source followed patients from active infection through their disease course. Per the authors' pipeline: Estimates of nucleated cell counts were drawn from the amplification of reference gene primers. Clones were sequenced by immunoSEQ multiplex PCR, and TCRdb holds only the in-frame ones, with some missing. V, J and clone size reflect that table, while D and trimming were determined from the DNA. The sample holds 60,000 to 65,000 clones, about two thirds seen once. Germline V gene lookup returns CDR1 SGHRS and CDR2 YFSETQ. The CDR3 loop spans 15 amino acids. Trimming took off 4 bases at V and 4 bases at J, with 12 bases between the two ends.

The chain couples TRBV5-1 to TRBJ1-6; TRBD1 might be the D (5 bases). Material: peripheral blood. The origin of this receptor is a woman between 65 and 79 years old with COVID-19, enrolled during active disease. CDR3 loop: CASSPTTVYNSPLHF. The CDR3 region has the DNA TGCGCCAGCAGCCCCACGACAGTTTATAATTCACCCCTCCACTTT. The variable domain in full, with the rest retrieved from reference TRBV5-1 and TRBJ1-6, is KAGVTQTPRYLIKTRGQQVTLSCSPISGHRSVSWYQQTPGQGLQFLFEYFSETQRNKGNFPGRFSGRQFSNSRSEMNVSTLELGDSALYLCASSPTTVYNSPLHFGNGTRLTVT.